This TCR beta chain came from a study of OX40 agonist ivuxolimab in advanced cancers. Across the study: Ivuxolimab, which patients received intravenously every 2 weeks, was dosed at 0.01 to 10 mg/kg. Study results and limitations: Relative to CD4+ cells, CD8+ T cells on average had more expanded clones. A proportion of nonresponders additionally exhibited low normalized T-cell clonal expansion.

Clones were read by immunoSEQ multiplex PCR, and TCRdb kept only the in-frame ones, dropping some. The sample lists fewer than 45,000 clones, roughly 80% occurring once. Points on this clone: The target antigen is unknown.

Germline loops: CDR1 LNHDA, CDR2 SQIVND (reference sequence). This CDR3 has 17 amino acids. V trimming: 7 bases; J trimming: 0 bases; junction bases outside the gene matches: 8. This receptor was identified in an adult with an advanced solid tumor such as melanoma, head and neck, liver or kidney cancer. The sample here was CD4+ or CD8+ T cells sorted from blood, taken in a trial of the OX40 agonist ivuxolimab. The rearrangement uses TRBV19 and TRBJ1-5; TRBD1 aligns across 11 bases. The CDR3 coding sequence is TGTGCCAGTATAGGGACAGGGGGTAGTATTAGCAATCAGCCCCAGCATTTT. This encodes CASIGTGGSISNQPQHF.